Shown below are 20 T cell receptor beta chains from a single sample sequenced in a study of OX40 agonist ivuxolimab in advanced cancers. TCRdb's table, derived via immunoSEQ multiplex PCR, lists solely in-frame clones and lacks some. Of under 25,000 clones listed, about 80% are singletons. The specimen comprised CD4+ or CD8+ T cells sorted from blood, sampled in a trial of the OX40 agonist ivuxolimab. The receptors were gathered from an adult with an advanced solid tumor such as melanoma, head and neck, liver or kidney cancer.

This clone is a singleton in its sample. The rearrangement joins TRBV10-1 to TRBJ2-3, with unresolved D. V was cut by 5 bases and J by 5 bases, with 11 bases left in between. Germline lookup yields CDR1 WNHNN and CDR2 SYGVQD (reference sequence). The CDR3 is made up of 13 amino acids. CDR3 residues: CASSPDLGDTQYF. CDR3 DNA: TGCGCCAGCAGTCCGGACCTGGGAGATACGCAGTATTTT.

The rearrangement joins TRBV19 to TRBJ1-1; TRBD1 matches at 8 bases. Germline CDR1 reads LNHDA; CDR2 reads SQIVND (reference sequence). This CDR3 region has 16 residues. The J segment lost 4 bases and the V segment lost 4 bases, leaving 11 bases of the junction unmatched. The CDR3 DNA reads TGTGCCAGTAGTAGGGGACTGACAGGGGCGGCCACTGAAGCTTTCTTT. Protein sequence: CASSRGLTGAATEAFF.

The rearrangement links TRBV7-8 to TRBJ1-1; perhaps TRBD1 as D (6 bases). The CDR3 is 14 residues long. Germline loops: CDR1 SGHVS, CDR2 FQNEAQ. V lost 1 base and J 4 bases, leaving 10 bases between the germline ends. CDR3 nucleotide sequence: TGTGCCAGCAGCTTAGACAGGGTGGGCACTGAAGCTTTCTTT. It specifies CASSLDRVGTEAFF.

The gene calls are TRBV15 and TRBJ2-1; 9 nucleotides align to TRBD2. Germline-derived CDR1 and CDR2 are LNHNV and YYDKDF (reference sequence). The CDR3 extends over 15 amino acids. The V segment lost 1 base and the J segment 5 bases; nucleotides outside the gene matches: 3. The CDR3 sequence is CATSRASGTHNEQFF. CDR3 nucleotides: TGTGCCACCAGCAGAGCTAGCGGGACCCACAATGAGCAGTTCTTC.

V is TRBV28 and J is TRBJ1-4; D might be TRBD1 (6 bases). CDR1 is MDHEN and CDR2 is SYDVKM in the germline V gene. The CDR3 spans 16 residues. V lost 6 bases and J lost 8, with 22 bases in between. The CDR3 reads CASRKGQGPNTEKLFF. The DNA of the CDR3 is TGTGCCAGCAGGAAAGGGCAGGGGCCGAATACGGAAAAACTGTTTTTT.

The V call is TRBV6-6, the J call TRBJ1-4, with TRBD1 matching 9 bases. Germline CDR1 is MNHNY and CDR2 is SVGAGI (reference sequence). This CDR3 region has 15 residues. With 5 bases clipped from V and 5 bases from J, the junction kept 6 bases outside the gene matches. CDR3 DNA: TGTGCCAGCAGTCAGGGACAGGGCGGGAATGAAAAACTGTTTTTT. Amino acids: CASSQGQGGNEKLFF.

The V gene is TRBV6-5, the J gene TRBJ2-1; weak D call: TRBD1 (6 bases). From germline, CDR1 is MNHEY and CDR2 SVGAGI. The CDR3 has 11 residues. V was shortened by 6 bases and J by 7 bases, with 7 bases between the two germline ends. The CDR3 protein is CASSTGNEQFF. Written as DNA, the CDR3 is TGTGCCAGCAGCACAGGGAATGAGCAGTTCTTC.

V gene TRBV7-9 combines with J gene TRBJ1-6, with D possibly matching TRBD1 (5 bases). V was shortened by 5 bases and J by 8 bases, with 13 bases between the two germline ends. This CDR3 is built from 14 residues. CDR1 is SEHNR, CDR2 FQNEAQ, per germline (reference sequence). CDR3 residues: CASSTGTEHSPLHF. CDR3 nucleotide sequence: TGTGCCAGCAGCACCGGGACCGAGCATTCACCCCTCCACTTT.

This clone was recorded once. The chain uses TRBV5-8 and TRBJ2-1, with TRBD2 matching 11 bases. The length of the CDR3 is 16 residues. J lost 5 bases, V lost 5 bases, and 9 bases had no gene match. CDR1 and CDR2 (germline): SGHTS, YDEGEE. CDR3 in DNA: TGTGCCAGCAGACGCCGACTAGCGGGATTTGACAATGAGCAGTTCTTC. It codes for CASRRRLAGFDNEQFF.

The chain employs TRBV30 and TRBJ1-1, with unresolved D. The CDR3 runs 14 residues. With 0 bases removed from V and 1 base from J, the gap between germline ends came to 9 bases. The V gene's germline CDR1 is GTSNPN and CDR2 SVGIG (reference sequence). Here the CDR3 reads CAWSVRTPNTEAFF. The DNA of the CDR3 is TGTGCCTGGAGTGTGAGGACCCCGAACACTGAAGCTTTCTTT.

V is TRBV27 and J is TRBJ2-1, with 7 nucleotides matching TRBD2. This CDR3 is 12 amino acids long. The ends lost 4 bases at V and 7 bases at J; junction bases unmatched: 1. CDR1 MNHEY and CDR2 SMNVEV come from the germline V gene (reference sequence). Here the CDR3 reads CASSWGGNEQFF. Here the CDR3 DNA reads TGTGCCAGCAGTTGGGGGGGGAATGAGCAGTTCTTC.

The genes are TRBV28 and TRBJ2-7, with 8 bases lining up with TRBD1. Trimming cost V 5 bases and J 4 bases; bases outside gene matches: 10. Germline V lookup: CDR1 MDHEN, CDR2 SYDVKM. The CDR3 covers 15 residues. The CDR3 loop reads CASSRGTGSRYEQYF. CDR3 DNA sequence: TGTGCCAGCAGTCGCGGGACAGGTTCTAGGTACGAGCAGTACTTC.

This chain joins TRBV5-1 and TRBJ2-6; a possible D gene is TRBD2 (5 bases). The CDR3 covers 17 residues. V dropped 8 bases and J dropped 0 bases, with 18 bases sitting between them. CDR1 and CDR2 from the germline V gene are SGHRS and YFSETQ. In DNA form, the CDR3 reads TGCGCCAGACTCCGGGGTAGGGAGAGCTCTGGGGCCAACGTCCTGACTTTC. Its translation: CARLRGRESSGANVLTF.

The V and J genes are TRBV4-2 and TRBJ2-7, with 7 positions matching TRBD1. The CDR3 has 15 residues. Per germline, CDR1 LGHNA and CDR2 YNFKEQ. V was pared by 3 bases and J by 3 bases, with 8 bases of the junction left unmatched. The CDR3 here is CASSQGDSENYEQYF. DNA for the CDR3: TGTGCCAGCAGCCAGGGGGACAGTGAAAACTACGAGCAGTACTTC.

This chain uses TRBV7-9 with TRBJ2-7; 10 bases agree with TRBD1. In germline, CDR1 is SEHNR, CDR2 FQNEAQ (reference sequence). J was trimmed by 2 bases and V by 4 bases; bases with no gene match: 2. This CDR3 has 14 residues. CDR3 coding DNA: TGTGCCAGCAGCTCGGGACAGGGGACCTACGAGCAGTACTTC. Residues: CASSSGQGTYEQYF.

The chain combines TRBV7-6 with TRBJ2-1; TRBD2 agrees at 9 bases. This CDR3 comprises 16 residues. The junction had 9 bases not matched to a gene; V was cut back by 2 bases and J by 7 bases. Per germline, CDR1 SGHVS and CDR2 FNYEAQ. CDR3: CASSLRAGGPKNEQFF. The CDR3 DNA reads TGTGCCAGCAGCTTACGGGCGGGAGGGCCGAAGAATGAGCAGTTCTTC.

The gene calls are TRBV6-6 and TRBJ1-2; no clear D gene. The V and J ends lost 0 bases and 7 bases respectively, with 9 bases between them. The CDR3 is 13 residues long. CDR1 and CDR2 from the germline V gene are MNHNY and SVGAGI (reference sequence). CDR3 protein: CASSYSPLGGYTF. The DNA for the CDR3 is TGTGCCAGCAGTTACTCGCCCCTCGGTGGCTACACCTTC.

The chain joins TRBV19 to TRBJ1-2, with TRBD1 matching over 8 bases. The V gene end was trimmed by 5 bases and the J gene end by 8 bases; junction bases not matched to a gene: 4. Germline CDR1 reads LNHDA; CDR2 reads SQIVND (reference sequence). The CDR3 runs to 12 residues. DNA of the CDR3: TGTGCCAGTAGTGGACAGGGAGCCGGCTACACCTTC. It codes for CASSGQGAGYTF.

The chain employs TRBV4-1 and TRBJ2-7; 7 bases are shared with TRBD1. CDR3 size: 14 residues. Germline V gives CDR1 MGHRA, CDR2 YSYEKL. Unmatched junction bases numbered 4, after V lost 0 bases and J lost 5 bases. CDR3 DNA: TGCGCCAGCAGCCAAGAGCACAGGGGCCACGAGCAGTACTTC. Amino acids: CASSQEHRGHEQYF.

The chain couples TRBV9 to TRBJ2-5; 7 bases are shared with TRBD2. With V trimmed by 4 bases and J by 5 bases, 5 bases remained unmatched. Per germline, CDR1 SGDLS and CDR2 YYNGEE. This CDR3 is built from 13 residues. CDR3 loop: CASSPGGWETQYF. The CDR3 DNA is TGTGCCAGCAGCCCGGGAGGATGGGAGACCCAGTACTTC.